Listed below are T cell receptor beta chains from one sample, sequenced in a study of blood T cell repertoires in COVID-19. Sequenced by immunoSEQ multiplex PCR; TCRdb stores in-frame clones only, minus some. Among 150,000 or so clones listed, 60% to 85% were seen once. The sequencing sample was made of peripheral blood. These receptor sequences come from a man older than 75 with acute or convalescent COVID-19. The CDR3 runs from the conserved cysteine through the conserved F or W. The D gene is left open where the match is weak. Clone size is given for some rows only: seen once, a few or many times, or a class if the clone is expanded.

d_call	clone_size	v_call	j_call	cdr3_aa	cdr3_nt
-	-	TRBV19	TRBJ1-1	CASSIEGSTNTEAFF	TGTGCCAGTAGTATTGAGGGTTCGACGAACACTGAAGCTTTCTTT
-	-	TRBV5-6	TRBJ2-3	CASHRVSTDTQYF	TGTGCCAGCCACAGGGTGAGCACAGATACGCAGTATTTT
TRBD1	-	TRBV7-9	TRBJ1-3	CASSLRRTDRFGNTIYF	TGTGCCAGCAGCTTACGCCGCACGGACAGGTTTGGAAACACCATATATTTT
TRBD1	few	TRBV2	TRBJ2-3	CASSPGTGGWDTQYF	TGTGCCAGCAGTCCCGGGACAGGGGGCTGGGATACGCAGTATTTT
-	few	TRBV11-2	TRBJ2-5	CASSPRPGQRQETQYF	TGTGCCAGCAGCCCGCGCCCAGGACAGCGACAAGAGACCCAGTACTTC
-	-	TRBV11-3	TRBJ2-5	CASSLGGRNQYF	TGTGCCAGCAGCTTAGGAGGCCGTAACCAGTACTTC
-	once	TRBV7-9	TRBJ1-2	CASSLGDNNYGYTF	TGTGCCAGCAGCTTGGGCGACAATAACTATGGCTACACCTTC
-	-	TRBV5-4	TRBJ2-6	CASSPDTGANVLTF	TGTGCCAGCAGCCCTGACACTGGGGCCAACGTCCTGACTTTC
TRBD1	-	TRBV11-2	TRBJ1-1	CASSYGTGANTEAFF	TGTGCCAGCAGCTATGGGACAGGGGCTAACACTGAAGCTTTCTTT
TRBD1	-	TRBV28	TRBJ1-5	CASRRDRGNQPQHF	TGTGCCAGCAGGCGGGACAGGGGGAATCAGCCCCAGCATTTT
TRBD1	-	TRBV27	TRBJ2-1	CASSLGQGAYNEQFF	TGTGCCAGCAGTTTAGGACAGGGAGCCTACAATGAGCAGTTCTTC
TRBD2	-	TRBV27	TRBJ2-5	CASARPSGASGVALTQYF	TGTGCCAGCGCCAGACCCTCAGGGGCTAGCGGGGTCGCGTTGACCCAGTACTTC
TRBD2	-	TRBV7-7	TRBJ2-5	CASSLSLAAKETQYF	TGTGCTAGCAGCTTATCACTAGCGGCAAAAGAGACCCAGTACTTC
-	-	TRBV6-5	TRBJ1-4	CASSTRPGGSEKLFF	TGTGCCAGCAGTACTCGGCCTGGGGGCAGTGAAAAACTGTTTTTT
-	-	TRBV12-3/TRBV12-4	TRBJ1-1	CASSLREGTEAFF	TGTGCCAGCAGTTTAAGGGAGGGCACTGAAGCTTTCTTT
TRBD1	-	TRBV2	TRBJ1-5	CASRSGTGRNQPQHF	TGTGCCAGCAGGTCCGGGACAGGAAGGAATCAGCCCCAGCATTTT
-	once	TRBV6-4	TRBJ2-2	CASSDAAGPGELFF	TGTGCCAGCAGTGACGCGGCAGGGCCCGGGGAGCTGTTTTTT
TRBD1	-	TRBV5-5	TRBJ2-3	CASSLAPPASQGTQYF	TGTGCCAGCAGCTTGGCCCCGCCGGCCTCACAGGGGACGCAGTATTTT
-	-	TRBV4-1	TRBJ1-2	CASSQPSAGNYGYTF	TGCGCCAGCAGCCAACCGAGCGCGGGTAACTATGGCTACACCTTC
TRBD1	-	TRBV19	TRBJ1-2	CASIKPGQGNYGYTF	TGTGCCAGTATCAAACCGGGACAGGGTAACTATGGCTACACCTTC
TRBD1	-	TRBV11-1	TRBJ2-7	CASSLPRDRTAYEQYF	TGTGCCAGCAGCCTCCCCCGGGACAGGACAGCCTACGAGCAGTACTTC
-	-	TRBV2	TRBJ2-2	CASNRLTTGELFF	TGTGCCAGCAACCGACTTACCACCGGGGAGCTGTTTTTT
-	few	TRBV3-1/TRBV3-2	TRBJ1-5	CASSHSREGNQPQHF	TGTGCCAGCAGTCATTCCAGGGAGGGCAATCAGCCCCAGCATTTT
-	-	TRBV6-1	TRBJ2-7	CASSDQIRGGYEQYF	TGTGCCAGCAGTGATCAGATAAGAGGGGGATACGAGCAGTACTTC
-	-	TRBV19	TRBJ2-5	CASSIGRNSGETQYF	TGTGCCAGTAGTATAGGGCGGAACTCCGGCGAGACCCAGTACTTC
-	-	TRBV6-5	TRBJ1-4	CASSLRATNEKLFF	TGTGCCAGCAGCCTAAGAGCAACTAATGAAAAACTGTTTTTT
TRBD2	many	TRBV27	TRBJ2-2	CASSLVAGRVANTGELFF	TGTGCCAGCAGTTTAGTGGCAGGGAGGGTAGCTAACACCGGGGAGCTGTTTTTT
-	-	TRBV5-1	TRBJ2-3	CASSLGPAPLTDTQYF	TGCGCCAGCAGCTTGGGCCCTGCGCCTCTAACAGATACGCAGTATTTT
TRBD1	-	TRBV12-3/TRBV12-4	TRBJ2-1	CASRARGNEQFF	TGTGCCAGCAGGGCCAGGGGGAATGAGCAGTTCTTC
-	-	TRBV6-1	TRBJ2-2	CASSEKGGGTNTGELFF	TGTGCCAGCAGTGAAAAGGGGGGGGGAACGAACACCGGGGAGCTGTTTTTT
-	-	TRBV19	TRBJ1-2	CASSIGGAGNYGYTF	TGTGCCAGTAGTATCGGGGGGGCAGGGAACTATGGCTACACCTTC
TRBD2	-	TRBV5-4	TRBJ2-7	CASSSGLAAPYEQYF	TGTGCCAGCAGCTCGGGACTAGCGGCGCCCTACGAGCAGTACTTC
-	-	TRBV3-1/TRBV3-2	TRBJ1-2	CASSQDDNNYGYTF	TGTGCCAGCAGCCAAGACGACAATAACTATGGCTACACCTTC
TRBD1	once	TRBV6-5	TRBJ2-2	CASHLQGATGELFF	TGTGCCAGCCATTTACAGGGGGCCACCGGGGAGCTGTTTTTT
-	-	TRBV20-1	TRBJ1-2	CSARREGYTF	TGCAGTGCTAGACGGGAGGGCTACACCTTC
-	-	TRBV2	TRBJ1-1	CASSEAGGEAFF	TGTGCCAGCAGTGAAGCCGGGGGGGAAGCTTTCTTT
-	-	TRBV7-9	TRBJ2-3	CASSSSGVSTDTQYF	TGTGCCAGCAGCAGCTCAGGGGTCTCCACAGATACGCAGTATTTT
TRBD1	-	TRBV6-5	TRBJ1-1	CASSYSTGGLDTEAFF	TGTGCCAGCAGTTACTCGACAGGGGGCTTGGATACTGAAGCTTTCTTT
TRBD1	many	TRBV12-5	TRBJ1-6	CASSSGQLNSPLHF	TGTGCTAGTTCCTCGGGACAGTTAAATTCACCCCTCCACTTT
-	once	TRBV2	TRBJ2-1	CASMASDFNEQFF	TGTGCCAGCATGGCTAGCGACTTTAATGAGCAGTTCTTC
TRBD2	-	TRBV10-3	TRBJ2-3	CAISESISGGAADTQYF	TGTGCCATCAGTGAGTCTATTAGCGGGGGGGCAGCAGATACGCAGTATTTT
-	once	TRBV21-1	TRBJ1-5	CASNQDRVYSNQPQHF	TGTGCCAGCAACCAGGACAGGGTCTATAGCAATCAGCCCCAGCATTTT
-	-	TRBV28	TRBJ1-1	CASERAGDILEAFF	TGTGCCAGTGAGAGGGCAGGGGACATCCTTGAAGCTTTCTTT
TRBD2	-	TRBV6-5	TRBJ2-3	CASSYVGGATDTQYF	TGTGCCAGCAGTTACGTCGGGGGGGCGACAGATACGCAGTATTTT
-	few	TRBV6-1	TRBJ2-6	CASSALGGNSGANVLTF	TGTGCCAGCAGTGCCCTAGGGGGTAACTCTGGGGCCAACGTCCTGACTTTC
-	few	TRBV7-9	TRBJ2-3	CASSEIAEGAQYF	TGTGCCAGCAGCGAGATCGCCGAGGGGGCGCAGTATTTT
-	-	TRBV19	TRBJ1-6	CASSIRGSSFSYNSPLHF	TGTGCCAGTAGTATTCGGGGATCCTCCTTCTCCTATAATTCACCCCTCCACTTT
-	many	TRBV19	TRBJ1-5	CASSTDGGRSNQPQHF	TGTGCCAGTAGTACCGACGGGGGTCGTAGCAATCAGCCCCAGCATTTT
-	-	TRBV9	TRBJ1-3	CASSVGARSSGNTIYF	TGTGCCAGCAGCGTAGGCGCCCGATCTAGTGGAAACACCATATATTTT
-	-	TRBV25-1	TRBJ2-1	CASTHGVSNEQFF	TGTGCCAGCACCCACGGGGTTTCCAATGAGCAGTTCTTC
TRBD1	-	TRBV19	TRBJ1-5	CASSSRDRVSGNQPQHF	TGTGCCAGTAGTTCACGGGACAGGGTGTCGGGGAATCAGCCCCAGCATTTT
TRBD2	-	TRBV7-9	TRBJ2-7	CASSLGGLAGYEQYF	TGTGCCAGCAGCTTAGGAGGACTAGCGGGATACGAGCAGTACTTC